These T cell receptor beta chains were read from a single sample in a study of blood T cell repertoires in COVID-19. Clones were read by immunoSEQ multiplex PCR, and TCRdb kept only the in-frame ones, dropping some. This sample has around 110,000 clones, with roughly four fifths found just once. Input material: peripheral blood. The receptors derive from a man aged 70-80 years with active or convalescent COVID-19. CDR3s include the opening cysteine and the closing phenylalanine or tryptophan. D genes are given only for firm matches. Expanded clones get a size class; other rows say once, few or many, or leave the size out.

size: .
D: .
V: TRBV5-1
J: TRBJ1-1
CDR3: CASSLVTNTEAFF
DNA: TGCGCCAGCAGCTTGGTTACAAACACTGAAGCTTTCTTT

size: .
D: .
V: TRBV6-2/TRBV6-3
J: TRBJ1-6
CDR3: CASSVTQGYNSPLHF
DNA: TGTGCCAGCAGTGTAACACAGGGATATAATTCACCCCTCCACTTT

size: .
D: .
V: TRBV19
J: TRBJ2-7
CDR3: CASSPTENYEQYF
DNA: TGTGCCAGTAGTCCAACAGAGAACTACGAGCAGTACTTC

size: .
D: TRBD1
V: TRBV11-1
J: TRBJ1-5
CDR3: CASSRTGGVDQPQHF
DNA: TGTGCCAGCAGCCGGACAGGGGGAGTCGATCAGCCCCAGCATTTT

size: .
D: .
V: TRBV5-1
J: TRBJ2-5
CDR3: CASSLVGMGETQYF
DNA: TGCGCCAGCAGCTTGGTGGGCATGGGAGAGACCCAGTACTTC

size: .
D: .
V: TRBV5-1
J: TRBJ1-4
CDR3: CASSSAVTDVNEKLFF
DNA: TGCGCCAGCAGCTCCGCCGTGACAGATGTTAATGAAAAACTGTTTTTT

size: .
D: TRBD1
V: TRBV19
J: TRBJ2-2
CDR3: CASSKGDRGSGELFF
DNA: TGTGCCAGTAGTAAGGGGGACAGGGGCTCGGGGGAGCTGTTTTTT

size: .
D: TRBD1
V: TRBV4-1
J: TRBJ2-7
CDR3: CASSYRGLSYEQYF
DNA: TGCGCCAGCAGCTACAGGGGGCTGTCCTACGAGCAGTACTTC

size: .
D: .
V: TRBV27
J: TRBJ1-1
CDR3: CASSVTRVNTEAFF
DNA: TGTGCCAGCAGTGTCACGAGGGTGAACACTGAAGCTTTCTTT

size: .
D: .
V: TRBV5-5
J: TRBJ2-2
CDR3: CASSWEEITGELFF
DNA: TGTGCCAGCAGCTGGGAGGAGATCACCGGGGAGCTGTTTTTT

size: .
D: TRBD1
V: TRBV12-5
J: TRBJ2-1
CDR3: CASGGPGGGNEQFF
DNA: TGTGCTAGTGGTGGGCCAGGGGGTGGCAATGAGCAGTTCTTC

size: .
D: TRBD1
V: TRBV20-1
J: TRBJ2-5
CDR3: CSASPRGPGETQYF
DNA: TGCAGTGCTAGTCCCAGGGGGCCCGGGGAGACCCAGTACTTC

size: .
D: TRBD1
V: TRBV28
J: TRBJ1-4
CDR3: CASSQGAEREKLFF
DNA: TGTGCCAGCAGCCAGGGGGCTGAGCGTGAAAAACTGTTTTTT

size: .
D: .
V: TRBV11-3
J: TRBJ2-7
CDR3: CASSLVSGVEQYF
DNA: TGTGCCAGCAGCTTAGTATCCGGGGTAGAGCAGTACTTC

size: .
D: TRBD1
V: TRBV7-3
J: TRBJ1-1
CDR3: CASSSQGQGGTEAFF
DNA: TGTGCCAGCAGCTCCCAGGGACAGGGAGGAACTGAAGCTTTCTTT

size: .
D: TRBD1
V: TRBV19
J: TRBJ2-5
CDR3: CASSKGQPSSSETQYF
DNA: TGTGCCAGTAGCAAGGGACAGCCCTCCTCGTCGGAGACCCAGTACTTC

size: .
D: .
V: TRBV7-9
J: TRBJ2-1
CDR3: CASSMRGGGASYNEQFF
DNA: TGTGCCAGCAGCATGCGAGGGGGAGGGGCCTCCTACAATGAGCAGTTCTTC

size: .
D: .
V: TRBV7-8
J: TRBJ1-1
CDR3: CASSFSGGGTEAFF
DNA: TGTGCCAGCAGCTTTTCGGGGGGAGGCACTGAAGCTTTCTTT

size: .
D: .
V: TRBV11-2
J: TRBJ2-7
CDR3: CASSLPRGTVSYEQYF
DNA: TGTGCCAGCAGCCTCCCACGGGGGACGGTCTCCTACGAGCAGTACTTC

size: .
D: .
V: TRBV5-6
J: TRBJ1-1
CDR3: CASSLRLAYTEAFF
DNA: TGTGCCAGCAGCCTCCGCCTCGCGTACACTGAAGCTTTCTTT

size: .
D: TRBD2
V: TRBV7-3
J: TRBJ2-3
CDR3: CASSIQPGGRADTQYF
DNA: TGTGCCAGCAGCATCCAGCCTGGCGGGAGAGCAGATACGCAGTATTTT

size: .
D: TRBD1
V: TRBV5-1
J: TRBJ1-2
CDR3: CASQTGGSFGYTF
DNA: TGCGCCAGCCAGACAGGGGGCTCTTTTGGCTACACCTTC

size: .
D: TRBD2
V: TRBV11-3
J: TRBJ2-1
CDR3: CASSLVLAGGNYNEQFF
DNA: TGTGCCAGCAGCTTAGTGCTAGCGGGGGGCAACTACAATGAGCAGTTCTTC

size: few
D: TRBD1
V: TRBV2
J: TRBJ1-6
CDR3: CASRPRDRGFIGSPLHF
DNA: TGTGCCAGCAGACCTCGGGACAGGGGATTTATCGGTTCACCCCTCCACTTT

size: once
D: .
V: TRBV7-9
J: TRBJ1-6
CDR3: CASSEAGGGNSPLHF
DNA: TGTGCCAGCAGCGAAGCGGGAGGTGGGAATTCACCCCTCCACTTT

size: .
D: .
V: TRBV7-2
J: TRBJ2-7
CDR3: CASSLGTDPGYYEQYF
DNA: TGTGCCAGCAGCTTAGGGACAGACCCTGGGTACTACGAGCAGTACTTC